One TCR beta chain is described in this entry. The sample is drawn from a study of blood T cell repertoires in COVID-19. Looking at the study overall: T cells, B-cell-depleted T cells, or PBMCs supplied cDNA or gDNA.

The table came from immunoSEQ multiplex PCR; TCRdb's copy has only in-frame clones and leaves some out. The sample holds approximately 300,000 clones, around 90% seen once. Sequences were obtained from peripheral blood. This receptor was identified in a woman aged 25 to 39 with COVID-19, enrolled during active disease.

The CDR3 loop reads CASSFATNYGYTF. DNA for the CDR3: TGTGCCAGCAGCTTCGCGACTAACTATGGCTACACCTTC. The chain links TRBV11-1 to TRBJ1-2; D unresolved. The CDR3 has 13 amino acids. Germline CDR1 is SGHAT and CDR2 is FQDESV (reference sequence). Trimming shortened V by 3 bases and J by 0 bases, and 5 bases separated the two germline ends.